These T cell receptor beta chains were read from a single sample in a study of identical twins. TCRdb re-analysed the 5' RACE reads in MiXCR, keeping a single row per CDR3 protein. Of around 100,000 distinct CDR3 sequences listed, about 5.6% were seen once; the top ten hold approximately 12%. Input material: memory T cells sorted from blood. All receptors come from a woman aged 45-65 years in good health. CDR3s leave out the opening cysteine and the closing phenylalanine or tryptophan. The order of the fields is V gene, CDR3 length, clone size, J gene, CDR3 protein. The listing skips clone size in some rows; elsewhere it reads once, few, many or a size class.

V: TRBV6-4; length: 13; size: many; J: TRBJ2-3; CDR3: ASSRGIDRGDTQY
V: TRBV20-1; length: 12; size: .; J: TRBJ2-7; CDR3: SARGSTGTNEQY
V: TRBV27; length: 9; size: many; J: TRBJ1-4; CDR3: APGTDEKLF
V: TRBV6-6; length: 13; size: many; J: TRBJ2-7; CDR3: ASSSRVGPSYEQY
V: TRBV12-3/TRBV12-4; length: 13; size: many; J: TRBJ1-6; CDR3: ASSNKQGRDSPLH
V: TRBV5-1; length: 13; size: many; J: TRBJ1-2; CDR3: ASSLASGGEYGYT
V: TRBV15; length: 13; size: many; J: TRBJ1-3; CDR3: ATSRDRDPGNTIY
V: TRBV7-9; length: 12; size: few; J: TRBJ2-3; CDR3: ASSHGTGSDTQY
V: TRBV5-6; length: 17; size: many; J: TRBJ1-4; CDR3: ASSRRPLSLGRANEKLF
V: TRBV20-1; length: 13; size: many; J: TRBJ1-5; CDR3: SAFTGGASWEPQH
V: TRBV30; length: 13; size: few; J: TRBJ1-1; CDR3: AWSVWGAQNTEAF
V: TRBV16; length: 13; size: many; J: TRBJ2-1; CDR3: ASTERGDSVNEQF
V: TRBV9; length: 12; size: few; J: TRBJ2-5; CDR3: ASSDMTGRGTQY
V: TRBV12-3/TRBV12-4; length: 12; size: many; J: TRBJ2-7; CDR3: ASRASGSSYEQY
V: TRBV28; length: 12; size: .; J: TRBJ1-5; CDR3: ASSGHVSNQPQH
V: TRBV12-3/TRBV12-4; length: 14; size: many; J: TRBJ2-7; CDR3: ASSGPRDSRPYEQY
V: TRBV19; length: 12; size: many; J: TRBJ1-1; CDR3: ASSPLTGVTEAF
V: TRBV11-2; length: 12; size: few; J: TRBJ1-1; CDR3: ASSLNSMNTEAF
V: TRBV2; length: 12; size: many; J: TRBJ1-2; CDR3: ASSEIGANYGYT
V: TRBV20-1; length: 14; size: few; J: TRBJ2-7; CDR3: SAKKIRDAKLYEQY
V: TRBV5-6; length: 12; size: many; J: TRBJ1-4; CDR3: ASSHRGFNEKLF
V: TRBV20-1; length: 11; size: .; J: TRBJ2-4; CDR3: SAREGSGSFQY
V: TRBV12-3/TRBV12-4; length: 11; size: many; J: TRBJ2-1; CDR3: ASRRTTYNEQF
V: TRBV29-1; length: 11; size: few; J: TRBJ1-1; CDR3: SVKDRGATEAF